This T cell receptor beta chain derives from a study of cytomegalovirus exposure and HLA in healthy donors (dated by TCRdb to 2016 to 2017). The study in broad terms: An earlier analysis of some 500 of the donors reported about 290 Gb of sequence data and 100 million to 130 million unique TCR beta sequences from roughly 200 million T cells. An early release that covered about 600 HLA-typed donors contained around 330 gigabases of sequencing data and about 93 million unique TCR sequences. Of the roughly 410 genotyped donors, more than 75% were placed in the genetic ancestry cluster associated with self-reported Caucasian donors. The study aimed to test whether signatures of past pathogen exposure could be identified by cataloging public T cell receptors. Using immunosequencing, the study profiled T cell repertoires from about 650 subjects and related those repertoires to cytomegalovirus serostatus. Along with the approximately 670-subject first cohort, a separate validation cohort of some 130 different subjects was used. The study combined high-throughput TCR immunosequencing, statistical association of individual TCRs with disease status, and machine learning to predict cytomegalovirus infection status. A later analysis re-examined previously published TCR beta repertoires from hundreds of donors and added high-resolution HLA genotyping to investigate patterns of TCR occurrence. Rather than drawing on any new phenotypic data, the later analysis identified candidate immune exposures from TCR beta sequences and the way those sequences occurred across donors. To decide whether each TCR beta V gene segment behaved as functional or pseudogenic, an earlier analysis of some 600 of the donors relied on high-throughput TCR beta sequencing. Donor age, sex, ethnicity and CMV serostatus were compiled alongside the repertoire data. Genome-wide SNP genotypes for about 65% of the 666 donors were used in a later genetic analysis, which treated that subset as a discovery cohort. Every discovery cohort repertoire had been produced on one sequencing platform. Both class I and class II loci were covered by HLA typing, at four-digit resolution. Typing coverage varied by locus: roughly 629-640 donors for A, B, C, DRB1 and DQB1; about 520 for DQA1; around 610 for DPA1; approximately 490 for DPB1. Several DR-DQ haplotypes were treated as single units for association and clustering because of strong linkage in the cohort. Among some 400 genotyped donors of the cohort, an average of about 220,000 unique TCR beta nucleotide sequences was sequenced per donor, of which approximately 19% were non-productive.

Of note for this clone: Its recognized antigen is unknown. Base qualities are not recorded, but no much larger clone differs from it by a single base.

What the authors observed across the whole study: In a later genetic analysis, a missense DCLRE1C variant was associated with V-gene and J-gene trimming of TCR beta chains, and the association was replicated in an independent cohort. In a later analysis, TCR association rates were found to vary across HLA loci, with the most associated TCRs seen for DRB1 alleles and the fewest for HLA-C alleles. Presence/absence analyses assumed roughly uniform sequencing depth across donors, an assumption that may not hold. At a false discovery rate of 0.05, a later analysis linked about 17,000 TCR beta sequences to specific HLA alleles. A total of 164 TCR beta chains were listed by the study as associated with cytomegalovirus. Some 15 rarely observed V segments, including chromosome 9 orphons, were excluded from the earlier analysis of some 590 of the donors because counts were too low. Most TCR sequences were observed very rarely across donors, whereas some public TCRs were present in many individuals. A later analysis reported that several top co-occurrence clusters appeared linked to parvovirus B19, influenza, CMV and Epstein-Barr virus. Because HLA typing was missing for some donors at each locus, association tests included only the typed subset. A later analysis found that most CMV-associated TCR beta chains appeared HLA-restricted, with HLA associations seemingly driven largely by CMV exposure. The classifier was reported to diagnose cytomegalovirus status with high specificity and sensitivity in both the original cohort and the validation cohort. Immune exposure information for the cohort was limited to CMV serostatus. Compared with the roughly 700-donor mean, donors in an Asian-associated ancestry cluster had fewer N-insertions in productive TCRs, according to a later genetic analysis. A further reported finding was that TCR beta sequences accurately predicted the HLA-A and HLA-B alleles for most subjects in the first cohort. Strong co-occurrence of HLA alleles, especially DR and DQ, made assigning TCR associations to individual alleles difficult. A cluster of highly shared sequence variants was judged likely to represent a technical artifact of the sequencing pipeline. The cohort was sequenced for TCR beta chains only, and without alpha or paired-chain data the features that could be detected were limited. Some IMGT-functional V segments, including TRBV6-2 and TRBV6-3, could not be told apart with the 87-base-pair reads, so those segments were excluded. Correlated functional status among segregating V segments might reflect linkage disequilibrium, but an unknown experimental factor could not be ruled out. Three of the identified cytomegalovirus-associated TCR beta chains were confirmed in vitro to be specific for cytomegalovirus antigens. An earlier analysis of around 540 of the donors showed that most TCR beta V segments appeared in productive rearrangements either about 87% or about 30% of the time, which broadly matched IMGT annotations. The authors suggested that the approach could potentially be extended to other disease states and immunological phenotypes. Compared with equally common non-associated chains, HLA-associated TCR beta chains in a later analysis were more clonally expanded and had lower generation probabilities.

The CDR3 numbers 16 residues from cysteine through phenylalanine. Kept here is only the CDR3 DNA, which spans 48 bases and is read in frame from base 1. Trimmed from V: 0 bases; trimmed from J: 4 bases; junction bases lacking a gene match: 6. The germline V gene gives CDR1 as MNHNS and CDR2 as SASEGT. The cohort comprised some 730 healthy bone marrow donors. Cohort members were all nominally healthy when sampled, although unrecorded immune exposures were likely present. The donor tested CMV seronegative, placing the donor among the 300 to 400 seronegative members of the cohort. Each donor provided a peripheral blood sample, and peripheral blood mononuclear cells were used for TCR beta sequencing. The Qiagen DNeasy Blood Extraction Kit was used to extract genomic DNA from the blood cell samples. Receptors were amplified or captured by the immunoSEQ multiplex PCR assay. For the multiplex PCR, a mixture combining 60 forward primers for TCR Vbeta segments and 13 reverse primers for TCR Jbeta segments was used. Amplification of the CDR3 region of rearranged TCR beta genes was performed with a multiplex PCR assay on genomic DNA. On the Illumina HiSeq System, the amplified TCR beta libraries were sequenced as 87-base-pair reads. Under the source paper's analysis protocol: A later analysis tallied around 82 million unique TCR beta chains across the 666 repertoires, and about 12 million of those chains were shared by two or more donors. Raw reads were error-corrected and collapsed into unique sequences with a nearest-neighbor algorithm that merged closely related sequences to remove PCR and sequencing errors. V, D and J gene segments were assigned by aligning CDR3 sequences to IMGT reference sequences. Each retained sequence needed at least a six-nucleotide match to both a V gene segment and a J gene segment. Rearrangements were called productive when the CDR3 lacked stop codons and stayed in frame with V and J; all others were non-productive. Following IMGT convention, CDR3 was defined as the stretch from the second conserved V-encoded cysteine to the conserved J-encoded phenylalanine. The earlier analysis of roughly 590 of the donors excluded any sequence lacking an unambiguous match to a single V gene segment. An earlier analysis of 587 of the donors classified V segments as functional when productive rearrangements were above 56.7% and as segregating when the standard deviation between donors was above 5%. To diagnose cytomegalovirus status from the catalog of TCR beta chain sequences, a statistical classification framework was built. V and J gene assignment, in a later analysis, came from comparing TCR nucleotide sequences with IMGT/GENE-DB human TR gene sequences. Using the TCRdist pipeline, a later analysis assigned CDR3 sequences along with most-parsimonious VDJ recombination scenarios. In a later analysis, every TCR beta chain was defined by the combination of its CDR3 amino acid sequence and its V-gene family, and reads without a unique V-gene family were dropped. A later analysis removed several hundred highly shared, low-generation-probability nucleotide sequences to deal with suspected cross-contamination and a sequencing artifact. In a later analysis, a clonal expansion index was calculated for each public chain from normalized within-repertoire ranks of inferred template counts. Generation probabilities in a later analysis came from a VDJ recombination model fitted to out-of-frame rearrangements, and those results were checked against IGoR. Hypergeometric tests were used in a later analysis to score TCR-TCR, TCR-HLA and TCR-CMV co-occurrence, with a repertoire-size bias correction applied to the TCR pairs. False discovery rates were estimated in a later analysis by permuting HLA or CMV assignments 20 times. In a later analysis, co-occurring TCRs were grouped using DBSCAN, and TCRdist sequence similarity was added for clustering within HLA-allele-positive subsets. For co-occurrence clustering, repertoires with fewer than 30,000 or more than 120,000 public chains were excluded, along with several repertoires with anomalous nucleotide sharing. TCRdb stores this immuneACCESS table with in-frame sequences only. Part of the clones is absent; in the studies checked, under half of the shortfall reflects unresolved V genes, and no reason is known for the rest. That table furnishes V, J and clone size, whereas the DNA furnished D and trimming. In all, the sample holds over 150,000 clones, and roughly four fifths of those were seen once. 2.9% of the sample comes from the top ten.

This TCR derives from a male donor in good health and CMV-seronegative. Material for sequencing was PBMCs. This chain joins TRBV6-1 to TRBJ1-5; 7 central nucleotides agree with TRBD1. The CDR3 protein sequence reads: CASSEAVGGGNQPQHF. Read as DNA, the sequence is TGTGCCAGCAGTGAAGCGGTAGGGGGCGGGAATCAGCCCCAGCATTTT.